This entry features one T cell receptor beta chain sequence. As yet, its antigen is unknown. This entry is derived from a study of cytomegalovirus exposure and HLA in healthy donors. The CDR3 covers 14 residues. V dropped 0 bases and J dropped 0 bases, with 3 bases sitting between them. Per the germline V gene, CDR1 is SGDLS and CDR2 is YYNGEE. With 60 Vbeta and 13 Jbeta primers, the PCR was carried out. Profiling relied on immunoSEQ multiplex PCR, and the TCRdb table lists in-frame clones only, not all of them. The sample includes 150,000 to 200,000 clones, approximately 80% seen only once; the top ten take under 3%. The donors comprised healthy bone marrow donors. Study outcomes and limitations: Later, an analysis found that common viral pathogens appeared to be linked with several of the most significant clusters. In most subjects, TCR beta sequences reportedly gave accurate predictions of HLA-A and HLA-B alleles.

The clonotype was recovered from a woman in her forties or fifties in good health and CMV-seronegative. Sequencing was carried out using PBMCs. V and J are TRBV9 and TRBJ2-2; unclear D gene. The CDR3 is CASSVGPNTGELFF. The CDR3 coding sequence is TGTGCCAGCAGCGTAGGGCCGAACACCGGGGAGCTGTTTTTT.